These T cell receptor beta chains were read from a single sample in a study of identifying expanded T cells in peripheral blood. Data came from immunoSEQ multiplex PCR; TCRdb stores just in-frame clones and leaves some out. The sample carries some 76,000 clones, almost 90% recorded once. The sample taken for sequencing was blood. The receptors were sampled from a person between 18 and 75 years old in good health. The CDR3 runs from the conserved cysteine through the conserved F or W. Fields, in order: CDR3 length, D gene, clone size, V gene, J gene, CDR3 protein, CDR3 DNA. D genes are given only for firm matches. Clone size, where shown, is once, few, many, or a class for clones that have expanded.

len: 16; d_gene: .; abundance: .; v_gene: TRBV4-1; j_gene: TRBJ2-3; CDR3aa: CASSQDKRWNSDTQYF; CDR3nt: TGCGCCAGCAGCCAAGATAAGAGGTGGAATTCAGATACGCAGTATTTT
len: 15; d_gene: .; abundance: .; v_gene: TRBV10-3; j_gene: TRBJ2-4; CDR3aa: CAISERGLEREVQYF; CDR3nt: TGTGCCATCAGTGAGAGGGGACTGGAGAGGGAGGTTCAGTACTTC
len: 17; d_gene: .; abundance: .; v_gene: TRBV13; j_gene: TRBJ2-4; CDR3aa: CASSPWESRGGKNIQYF; CDR3nt: TGTGCCAGCAGCCCATGGGAATCCAGGGGTGGCAAAAACATTCAGTACTTC
len: 14; d_gene: TRBD1; abundance: .; v_gene: TRBV5-1; j_gene: TRBJ2-7; CDR3aa: CASSLDRGHYEQYF; CDR3nt: TGCGCCAGCAGCTTGGACAGGGGGCACTACGAGCAGTACTTC
len: 14; d_gene: TRBD1; abundance: .; v_gene: TRBV5-1; j_gene: TRBJ2-7; CDR3aa: CASSPGTGSYEQYF; CDR3nt: TGCGCCAGCAGCCCGGGGACAGGGTCCTACGAGCAGTACTTC
len: 14; d_gene: .; abundance: .; v_gene: TRBV5-4; j_gene: TRBJ2-3; CDR3aa: CASRATFSTDTQYF; CDR3nt: TGTGCCAGCAGAGCCACCTTTAGCACAGATACGCAGTATTTT
len: 12; d_gene: TRBD2; abundance: once; v_gene: TRBV7-2; j_gene: TRBJ2-5; CDR3aa: CASSHGRGTQYF; CDR3nt: TGTGCCAGCAGCCACGGGAGGGGTACCCAGTACTTC
len: 13; d_gene: TRBD1; abundance: .; v_gene: TRBV10-3; j_gene: TRBJ1-5; CDR3aa: CAMSGQAHGAQHF; CDR3nt: TGTGCCATGTCAGGACAGGCGCACGGAGCCCAGCATTTT
len: 14; d_gene: .; abundance: .; v_gene: TRBV2; j_gene: TRBJ1-1; CDR3aa: CASIIDSSNTEAFF; CDR3nt: TGTGCCAGCATCATCGACAGTTCGAACACTGAAGCTTTCTTT
len: 14; d_gene: TRBD1; abundance: .; v_gene: TRBV11-2; j_gene: TRBJ1-2; CDR3aa: CASSPDRDGYGYTF; CDR3nt: TGTGCCAGCAGCCCTGACAGGGATGGCTATGGCTACACCTTC
len: 14; d_gene: .; abundance: .; v_gene: TRBV7-8; j_gene: TRBJ2-7; CDR3aa: CASSLSVINYEQYF; CDR3nt: TGTGCCAGCAGCTTATCGGTTATCAACTACGAGCAGTACTTC
len: 16; d_gene: TRBD2; abundance: .; v_gene: TRBV4-1; j_gene: TRBJ2-1; CDR3aa: CASSQQKAGGPDEQFF; CDR3nt: TGCGCCAGCAGCCAACAGAAAGCGGGAGGGCCCGATGAGCAGTTCTTC
len: 14; d_gene: .; abundance: .; v_gene: TRBV10-3; j_gene: TRBJ2-7; CDR3aa: CAISGTVSSNEQYF; CDR3nt: TGTGCCATCAGTGGGACAGTGTCGTCCAACGAGCAGTACTTC
len: 17; d_gene: TRBD1; abundance: .; v_gene: TRBV27; j_gene: TRBJ2-1; CDR3aa: CASSPRLPGQGRDEQFF; CDR3nt: TGTGCCAGCAGTCCTAGACTTCCGGGACAGGGGAGGGATGAGCAGTTCTTC